This note documents a single TCR beta chain sequence. Its antigen is still unknown. It has no much larger one-base neighbor in the sample; base qualities were not kept. This specimen belongs to a study (dated by TCRdb to between 2014 and 2016). The study in broad terms: The study tested whether tumor-infiltrating Tregs in breast cancer are recruited from blood Tregs or converted in situ from other CD4+ T cell subsets.

V is clipped by 2 bases and J by 5 bases, and the sequence between their germline boundaries is 9 bases long. From the cysteine through the phenylalanine, the CDR3 covers 13 amino acids. The only DNA kept is the CDR3, 39 bases in frame from the first base. Based on the germline V gene (reference sequence), the CDR1 and CDR2 sequences are SEHNR and FQNEAQ. Full-length TCR variable regions were amplified by 5' RACE PCR using constant-region reverse primers, and then by semi-nested PCR using Nested Universal Primer A. Using the ReliaPrep RNA Cell Miniprep System, total RNA was extracted, and the SMARTer RACE 5'/3' Kit was then used to reverse transcribe the RNA into 5'RACE-ready cDNA. Full-length TCR alpha and beta libraries were barcoded with multiplex adaptors and sequenced on an Illumina MiSeq. On the authors' methods: For each of nine subset-tissue groups, sequencing data from the five patients were combined, and the groups were compared by unsupervised clustering of TCR gene usage. The Morisita-Horn index was used to calculate repertoire similarity, with shared sequences weighted by how much each contributed to each repertoire. Through fastp at Q25 and MiXCR, TCRdb rebuilt clones from the public reads, retaining in-frame beta chains. Every CDR3 protein is listed once, alongside the most common genes and DNA of its rows. The V and J calls and clone size are TCRdb's, not the authors'. Counted in this sample were 50,000 to 70,000 distinct CDR3 sequences; roughly 20% of them appeared once. The ten largest clones capture roughly 3.5% of the sample.

General study outcomes and caveats: The TCR alpha and beta sequences of tumor-infiltrating Tregs showed the greatest overlap with tumor naive CD4+ T cells, followed by blood naive CD4+ T cells. Tumor memory CD4+ T cell TCR gene usage was found to cluster with blood and lymph node memory CD4+ cells and with lymph node naive CD4+ cells. Rather than covering whole repertoires, validation in the larger cohort was restricted to a single TCR beta V-J rearrangement.

Cells that were CD4+CD25+CD127-/low were isolated as Tregs. Tregs, naive and memory CD4+ T cells from tumor, blood and ipsilateral draining lymph nodes of about five breast cancer patients underwent full-length TCR alpha and beta sequencing. Tumor tissue and lymph nodes obtained by ipsilateral axillary dissection were perfused with PBS, cut into small pieces and digested using collagenase I and hyaluronidase. Sorted cell populations were confirmed by FACS to exceed 90% purity. The V and J genes are TRBV7-9 and TRBJ1-1, with no D gene named confidently. Sequencing input: tumor-infiltrating Tregs sorted from the breast tumor. The clonotype originates from a female donor with breast cancer. The DNA sequence is as follows: TGTGCCAGCAGCTTACCCCTCGGGACTGAAGCTTTCTTT. The encoded protein is CASSLPLGTEAFF.